One sample yielded the 12 T cell receptor beta chains listed below, sequenced in a study of a mutant IDH1 vaccine in newly diagnosed glioma. Using immunoSEQ multiplex PCR, the repertoire was profiled, and TCRdb retains in-frame clones only, with some absent. The sample includes 40,000 or so clones, roughly 92% of them seen just once. Their cognate antigens are unknown. Documented time point: week 5, during vaccination. Alongside topical imiquimod, each dose of vaccine comprised 300 ug of mutant IDH1 20-mer peptide. The sequences come from PBMCs, collected from a glioma patient whose treatment included an IDH1 peptide vaccine. The receptors shown here come from a man aged 45-65 years with glioma.

The gene calls are TRBV28 and TRBJ2-7, with D uncertain. There are 13 residues in the CDR3. Germline CDR1 reads MDHEN; CDR2 reads SYDVKM. Trimming took 1 base from V and 4 from J, leaving 8 bases between them. The CDR3 loop is CASSLSLGYEQYF. CDR3 bases: TGTGCCAGCAGTTTATCTCTCGGTTACGAGCAGTACTTC.

The chain carries TRBV15 and TRBJ1-5; no clear D gene. With 0 bases removed from V and 4 bases from J, the gap between germline ends came to 7 bases. The CDR3 is made up of 14 amino acids. CDR1 and CDR2 from the germline V gene are LNHNV and YYDKDF (reference sequence). CDR3: CATSRDRVNQPQHF. The DNA for the CDR3 is TGTGCCACCAGCAGAGACAGAGTTAATCAGCCCCAGCATTTT.

The chain has TRBV6-4 and TRBJ2-1; D possibly corresponds to TRBD2 (5 bases). Trimming pared 2 bases from V and 0 bases from J, leaving 11 bases between. Germline lookup yields CDR1 MRHNA and CDR2 SNTAGT. This CDR3 has 16 residues. The DNA of the CDR3 is TGTGCCAGCAGTGACCCCCGGGGTCTCTCCTACAATGAGCAGTTCTTC. Translating it yields CASSDPRGLSYNEQFF.

The rearrangement uses TRBV4-3 and TRBJ2-1; TRBD1 is a possible D gene (5 bases). CDR3 length: 16 amino acids. Germline CDR1 LGHNA, CDR2 YSLEER. Trimming stripped 0 bases from V and 6 bases from J, with 15 bases between. The CDR3 DNA is TGCGCCAGCAGCCAAGATTTCTCAGGGCAATTCAATGAGCAGTTCTTC. Translated, it gives CASSQDFSGQFNEQFF.

The chain links TRBV11-2 to TRBJ1-5; D gene ambiguous. CDR1 SGHAT and CDR2 FQNNGV come from the germline V gene. V shed 1 base and J shed 6 bases, with 13 bases lying between them. The CDR3 length is 15 residues. Here the CDR3 reads CASSLGSSLSQPQHF. In DNA form, the CDR3 reads TGTGCCAGCAGCTTAGGGAGCAGTTTGAGTCAGCCCCAGCATTTT.

V is TRBV5-1 and J is TRBJ2-7, with 9 bases that match TRBD1. With 2 bases clipped from V and 4 bases from J, the junction kept 7 bases outside the gene matches. From germline, CDR1 is SGHRS and CDR2 YFSETQ. This CDR3 contains 15 residues. The CDR3 is CASSLSQGAVYEQYF. The CDR3, as DNA: TGCGCCAGCAGCTTATCACAGGGGGCGGTGTACGAGCAGTACTTC.

This chain connects TRBV5-1 to TRBJ2-1, with TRBD2 matching over 10 bases. CDR3 size: 14 residues. V was pared by 4 bases and J by 6 bases, with 4 bases of the junction left unmatched. Germline V lookup: CDR1 SGHRS, CDR2 YFSETQ. The DNA of the CDR3 is TGCGCCAGCAGCCCGACTAGCGGGCTCAATGAGCAGTTCTTC. This translates into CASSPTSGLNEQFF.

This chain uses TRBV30 with TRBJ2-3, with 10 bases fitting TRBD2. Trimming at V came to 0 bases and at J to 8 bases, leaving 2 bases not matched to a gene. From germline, CDR1 is GTSNPN and CDR2 SVGIG (reference sequence). The CDR3 totals 13 residues. The CDR3 reads CAWSVPSGGTQYF. CDR3 bases: TGTGCCTGGAGTGTGCCTAGCGGGGGTACGCAGTATTTT.

This clone was seen a single time. The rearrangement uses TRBV2 and TRBJ1-2; 7 bases map to TRBD1. The junction had 12 bases not matched to a gene; V was cut back by 7 bases and J by 7 bases. Per germline, CDR1 SNHLY and CDR2 FYNNEI. The CDR3 runs 14 residues. CDR3 sequence (DNA): TGTGCCAGCACCACCCCAACAGGGGTTCTTGGCTACACCTTC. Residues: CASTTPTGVLGYTF.

The chain couples TRBV5-1 to TRBJ2-1; the D gene is possibly TRBD2 (5 bases). V lost 7 bases to trimming and J lost 6 bases, with 11 bases between them. The germline V gene has CDR1 SGHRS and CDR2 YFSETQ. The CDR3 runs 12 residues. The CDR3 protein is CASGTEGNEQFF. As DNA, the CDR3 is TGCGCCAGCGGCACAGAGGGCAATGAGCAGTTCTTC.

This clone was found once. In nucleotides, the CDR3 is TGTGCCAGCAGCGAACCAAGCACGGGACAGTCGCCCTACGAGCAGTACTTC. Residues: CASSEPSTGQSPYEQYF. This chain connects TRBV5-4 to TRBJ2-7, with 7 bases aligning to TRBD1. The V gene's germline CDR1 is SGHNT and CDR2 YYREEE (reference sequence). Trimming removed 4 bases from V and 2 bases from J; junction bases left unmatched: 15. The CDR3 contains 17 residues.

The chain has TRBV25-1 and TRBJ2-7; D remains ambiguous. Germline V gene data show CDR1 as MGHDK and CDR2 as SYGVNS. The CDR3 consists of 18 residues. Trimming took 2 bases from V and 7 from J, leaving 27 bases between them. The CDR3 loop is CASSEIQTGSPSSREQYF. The CDR3 coding sequence is TGTGCCAGCAGTGAAATTCAGACTGGAAGTCCCTCGAGTCGGGAGCAGTACTTC.